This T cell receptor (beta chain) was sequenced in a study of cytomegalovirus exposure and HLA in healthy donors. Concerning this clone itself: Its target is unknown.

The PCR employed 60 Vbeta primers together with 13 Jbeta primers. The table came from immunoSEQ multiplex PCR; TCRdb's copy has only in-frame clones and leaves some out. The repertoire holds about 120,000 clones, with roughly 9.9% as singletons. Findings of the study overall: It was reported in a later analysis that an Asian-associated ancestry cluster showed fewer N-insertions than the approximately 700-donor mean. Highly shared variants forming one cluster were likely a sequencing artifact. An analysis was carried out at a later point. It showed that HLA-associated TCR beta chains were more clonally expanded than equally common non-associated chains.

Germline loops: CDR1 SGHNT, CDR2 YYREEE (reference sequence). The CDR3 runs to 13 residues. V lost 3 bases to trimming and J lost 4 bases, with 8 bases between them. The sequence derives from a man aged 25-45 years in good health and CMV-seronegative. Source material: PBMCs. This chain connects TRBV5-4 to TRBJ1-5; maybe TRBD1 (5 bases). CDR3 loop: CASSSGWNQPQHF. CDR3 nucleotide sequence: TGTGCCAGCAGCTCAGGGTGGAATCAGCCCCAGCATTTT. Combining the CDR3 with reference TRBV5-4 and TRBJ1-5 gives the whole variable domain ETGVTQSPTHLIKTRGQQVTLRCSSQSGHNTVSWYQQALGQGPQFIFQYYREEENGRGNFPPRFSGLQFPNYSSELNVNALELDDSALYLCASSSGWNQPQHFGDGTRLSIL.